The 15 T cell receptor beta chains reported below all come from one sample, sequenced in a study of cytomegalovirus exposure and HLA in healthy donors. PCR was performed using 60 Vbeta and 13 Jbeta primers. Produced via immunoSEQ multiplex PCR; TCRdb's table is partial and in-frame only. Of more than 95,000 clones listed, about 70% were seen once; the top ten hold roughly 3%. The source material was PBMCs. All receptors come from a man aged 25-40 years in good health and CMV-seronegative.

This clone appeared a few times. This chain connects TRBV7-2 to TRBJ1-2; D ambiguous. V was shortened by 2 bases and J by 7 bases, with 11 bases between the two germline ends. The germline V gene has CDR1 SGHTA and CDR2 FQGNSA. The CDR3 consists of 13 residues. DNA for the CDR3: TGTGCCAGCAGCTTAAGGCAGGACTCTGGCTACACCTTC. This codes for CASSLRQDSGYTF.

This clone was seen only a few times. This chain connects TRBV21-1 to TRBJ2-7; the table's D call, TRBD2, was not checked against the DNA. TRBV21-1 is listed as a pseudogene. The CDR3 is 18 amino acids. The CDR3 DNA reads as TGTGCCAGCAGCAGCAGTGGACTAGCGGGAGCTCGGGACTACGAGCAGTACTTC. Amino acids: CASSSSGLAGARDYEQYF.

This clone appeared a few times. The chain recombines TRBV29-1 with TRBJ2-7, with a possible D match to TRBD1 (6 bases). The length of the CDR3 is 12 residues. Germline assignment: CDR1 SQVTM and CDR2 ANQGSEA. V was cut by 7 bases and J by 5 bases, with 15 bases left in between. The CDR3 nucleotides are TGCAGCGCCGGAACAGGGAAGGACGAGCAGTACTTC. This codes for CSAGTGKDEQYF.

J is TRBJ1-4 and V is TRBV5-5, with D possibly TRBD1 on 6 matching bases. The V gene's germline CDR1 is SGHKS and CDR2 YYEKEE (reference sequence). Trimming left V 4 bases short and J 6 bases short, with 19 bases between. This CDR3 contains 16 residues. This CDR3 reads CASSMGAGGAYEKLFF. CDR3 DNA: TGTGCCAGCAGCATGGGGGCCGGGGGGGCGTATGAAAAACTGTTTTTT.

V is TRBV7-9 and J is TRBJ2-3; TRBD2 is a possible D gene (6 bases). The CDR3 sequence is 15 residues long. CDR1 is SEHNR, CDR2 FQNEAQ, per germline (reference sequence). With 7 bases removed from V and 0 bases from J, the gap between germline ends came to 14 bases. The CDR3 region is CASTHSGSSTDTQYF. CDR3 nucleotide sequence: TGTGCCAGCACCCATAGCGGATCTAGCACAGATACGCAGTATTTT.

The CDR3 loop is CSVRMARGNTEAFF. CDR3 bases: TGCAGCGTTCGGATGGCGCGGGGGAACACTGAAGCTTTCTTT. This sequence joins TRBV29-1 and TRBJ1-1, with D unresolved. Germline lookup yields CDR1 SQVTM and CDR2 ANQGSEA. The CDR3 has 14 residues. Trimming stripped 5 bases from V and 1 base from J, with 14 bases between.

The V and J genes are TRBV5-4 and TRBJ2-1; maybe TRBD2 (6 bases). CDR3 size: 14 residues. From germline, CDR1 is SGHNT and CDR2 YYREEE (reference sequence). The V end lost 4 bases, the J end lost 8 bases, and 16 bases lay between the germline ends. DNA of the CDR3: TGTGCCAGCAGCCCGGGGAGGATAGGCGATGAGCAGTTCTTC. This gives the protein CASSPGRIGDEQFF.

The chain links TRBV27 to TRBJ2-2; D perhaps matches TRBD1 (5 bases). The CDR3 has 13 amino acids. Per the germline V gene, CDR1 is MNHEY and CDR2 is SMNVEV (reference sequence). V lost 6 bases to trimming and J lost 2 bases, with 7 bases between them. Here the CDR3 DNA reads TGTGCCAGCAGACAGGATAACACCGGGGAGCTGTTTTTT. This gives the protein CASRQDNTGELFF.

This clone was picked up one time. The chain links TRBV2 to TRBJ1-3; tentative D call: TRBD1 (5 bases). V was shortened by 4 bases and J by 0 bases, with 10 bases between the two germline ends. Per the germline V gene, CDR1 is SNHLY and CDR2 is FYNNEI. The CDR3 length is 15 residues. CDR3 coding DNA: TGTGCCAGCAGTGTCTCCAGGGTCTCTGGAAACACCATATATTTT. It translates to CASSVSRVSGNTIYF.

The rearrangement uses TRBV5-1 and TRBJ1-1; TRBD1 aligns across 8 bases. Per germline, CDR1 SGHRS and CDR2 YFSETQ. The CDR3 consists of 12 residues. V trimming: 5 bases; J trimming: 8 bases; junction bases outside the gene matches: 5. CDR3: CASSLTGAEAFF. The CDR3 coding sequence is TGCGCCAGCAGTTTGACAGGGGCCGAAGCTTTCTTT.

J is TRBJ2-1 and V is TRBV19; TRBD2 matches at 11 bases. The germline V gene has CDR1 LNHDA and CDR2 SQIVND (reference sequence). This CDR3 region has 14 residues. The V and J ends lost 7 bases and 12 bases, in that order; junction bases with no gene match: 11. CDR3 region: CASKALAGGSVQFF. DNA for the CDR3: TGTGCCAGTAAGGCTCTAGCGGGAGGCTCTGTGCAGTTCTTC.

This rearrangement joins TRBV13 to TRBJ2-2; 8 nucleotides agree with TRBD1. The CDR3 is 18 amino acids. Germline V gene sequence: CDR1 PRHDT, CDR2 FYEKMQ (reference sequence). V lost 1 base to trimming and J lost 4 bases; unmatched junction nucleotides: 11. The DNA for the CDR3 is TGTGCCAGCAGCTTAGAAACCCTGGACAGGGAGAGCACCGGGGAGCTGTTTTTT. Translated: CASSLETLDRESTGELFF.

J is TRBJ1-5 and V is TRBV6-5, with TRBD1 matching 8 bases. The junction had 14 bases not matched to a gene; V was cut back by 8 bases and J by 11 bases. Germline CDR1 reads MNHEY; CDR2 reads SVGAGI. CDR3 length equals 14 residues. CDR3 coding DNA: TGTGCCAGCGCCGGACAGGGCCCCTCGGGAGCCCAGCATTTT. Translation: CASAGQGPSGAQHF.

J is TRBJ2-1 and V is TRBV9; possible D gene TRBD2, 6 bases. CDR1 is SGDLS, CDR2 YYNGEE, per germline. The CDR3 sequence is 12 residues long. V lost 7 bases, J lost 4 bases, and 9 bases lay in between. In nucleotides, the CDR3 is TGTGCCAGCGGGGAGGAGTACAATGAGCAGTTCTTC. It specifies CASGEEYNEQFF.

This sequence joins TRBV11-2 and TRBJ2-7, with 10 bases matching TRBD2. This CDR3 contains 16 residues. The ends lost 6 bases at V and 5 bases at J; junction bases unmatched: 13. Germline CDR1 and CDR2: SGHAT and FQNNGV. The CDR3 DNA is TGTGCCAGCAGTTATTTAGCGGGAGGCCGAAGAGACGAGCAGTACTTC. This gives the protein CASSYLAGGRRDEQYF.